The sequence of this T cell receptor beta chain was determined in a study of cytomegalovirus exposure and HLA in healthy donors. 60 Vbeta and 13 Jbeta primers were used in PCR. Here immunoSEQ multiplex PCR was the method, and the copy in TCRdb shows in-frame clones only, minus some. The repertoire includes around 140,000 clones, 65% to 85% of them detected once, and around 2.4% sits in the top ten. Sample: PBMCs. The receptor comes from a male donor in good health and CMV-seronegative.

CDR3 bases: TGCGCCAGCAGTGAGTCGGCTAGCTTCTACGAGCAGTACTTC. Its translation: CASSESASFYEQYF. The V call is TRBV10-2, the J call TRBJ2-7, with D tentatively TRBD2 (5 bases). Germline CDR1 WSHSY, CDR2 SAAADI. Between the trimmed V and J ends, which lost 0 bases and 3 bases, there was a span of 9 bases. This CDR3 contains 14 residues.